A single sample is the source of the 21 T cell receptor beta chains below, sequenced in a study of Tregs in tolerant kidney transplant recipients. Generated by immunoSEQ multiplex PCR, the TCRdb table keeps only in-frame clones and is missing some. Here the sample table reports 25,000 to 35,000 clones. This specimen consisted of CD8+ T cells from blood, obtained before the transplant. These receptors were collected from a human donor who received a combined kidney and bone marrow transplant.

The sequenced part of the CDR3 DNA is TGTGCCAGCAGCACCAGAGCGGGGCAAGAGACC. Translation gives CASSTRAGQET. Given in full, the CDR3 is CASSTRAGQETQYF. V and J are TRBV13 and TRBJ2-5, with 7 bases that match TRBD2. The CDR3 goes on 3 residues after the read ends, and that part is filled in from the germline J gene. CDR3 length: 14 amino acids. The germline CDR1 and CDR2 sequences are PRHDT and FYEKMQ (reference sequence). With V trimmed by 5 bases and J by 2 bases, 5 bases remained unmatched.

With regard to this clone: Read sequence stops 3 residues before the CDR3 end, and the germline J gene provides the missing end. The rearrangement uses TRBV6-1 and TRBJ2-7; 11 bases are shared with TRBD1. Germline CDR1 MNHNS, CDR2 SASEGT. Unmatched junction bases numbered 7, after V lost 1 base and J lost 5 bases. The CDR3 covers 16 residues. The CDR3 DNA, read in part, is TGTGCCAGCAGTGAAGAGGACAGGGGGCGAGATAACGAG. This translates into CASSEEDRGRDNE. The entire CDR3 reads CASSEEDRGRDNEQYF.

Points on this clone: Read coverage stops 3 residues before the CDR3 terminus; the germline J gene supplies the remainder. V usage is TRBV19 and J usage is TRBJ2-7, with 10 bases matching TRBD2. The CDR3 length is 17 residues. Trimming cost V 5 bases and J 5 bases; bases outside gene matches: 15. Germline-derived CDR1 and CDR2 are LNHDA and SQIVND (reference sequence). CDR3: CASSFSGRASSSNEQYF. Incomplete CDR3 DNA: TGTGCCAGTAGTTTCAGCGGGAGGGCCTCGTCATCGAACGAG. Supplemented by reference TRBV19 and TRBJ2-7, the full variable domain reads DGGITQSPKYLFRKEGQNVTLSCEQNLNHDAMYWYRQDPGQGLRLIYYSQIVNDFQKGDIAEGYSVSREKKESFPLTVTSAQKNPTAFYLCASSFSGRASSSNEQYFGPGTRLTVT.

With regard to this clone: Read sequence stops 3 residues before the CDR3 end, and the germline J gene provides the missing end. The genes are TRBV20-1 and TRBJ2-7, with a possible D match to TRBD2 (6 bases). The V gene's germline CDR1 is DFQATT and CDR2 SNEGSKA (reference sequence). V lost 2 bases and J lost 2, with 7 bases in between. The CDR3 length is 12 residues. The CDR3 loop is CSARLATYEQYF. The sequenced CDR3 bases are TGCAGTGCTAGACTAGCGACCTACGAG.

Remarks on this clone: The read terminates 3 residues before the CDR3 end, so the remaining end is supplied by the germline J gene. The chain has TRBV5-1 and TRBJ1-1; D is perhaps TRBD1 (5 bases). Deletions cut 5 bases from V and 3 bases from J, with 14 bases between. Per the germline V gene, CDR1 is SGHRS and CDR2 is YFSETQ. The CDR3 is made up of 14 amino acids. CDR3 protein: CASSSNRRYTEAFF. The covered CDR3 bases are TGCGCCAGCAGTAGTAACAGGCGATACACTGAA.

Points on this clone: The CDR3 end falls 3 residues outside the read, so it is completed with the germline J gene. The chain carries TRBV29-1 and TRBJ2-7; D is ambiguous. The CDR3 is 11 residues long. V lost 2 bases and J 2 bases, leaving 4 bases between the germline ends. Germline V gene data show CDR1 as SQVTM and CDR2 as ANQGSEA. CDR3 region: CSVEHAYEQYF. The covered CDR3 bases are TGCAGCGTTGAACATGCCTACGAG.

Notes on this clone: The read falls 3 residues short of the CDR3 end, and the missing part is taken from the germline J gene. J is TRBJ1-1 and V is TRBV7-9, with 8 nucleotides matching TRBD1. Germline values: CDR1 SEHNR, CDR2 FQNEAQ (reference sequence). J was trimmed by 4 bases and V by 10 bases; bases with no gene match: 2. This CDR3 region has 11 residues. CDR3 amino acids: CAITGGTEAFF. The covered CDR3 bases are TGTGCCATCACAGGGGGCACTGAA.

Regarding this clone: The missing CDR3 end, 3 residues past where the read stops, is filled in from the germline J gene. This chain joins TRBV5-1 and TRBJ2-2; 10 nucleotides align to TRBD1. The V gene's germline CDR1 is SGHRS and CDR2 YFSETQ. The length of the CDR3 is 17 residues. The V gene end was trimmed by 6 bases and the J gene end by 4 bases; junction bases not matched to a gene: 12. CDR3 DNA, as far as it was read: TGCGCCAGCACCTCACCGACGGACAGGGGGGTCACCGGGGAG. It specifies CASTSPTDRGVTGE. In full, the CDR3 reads CASTSPTDRGVTGELFF.

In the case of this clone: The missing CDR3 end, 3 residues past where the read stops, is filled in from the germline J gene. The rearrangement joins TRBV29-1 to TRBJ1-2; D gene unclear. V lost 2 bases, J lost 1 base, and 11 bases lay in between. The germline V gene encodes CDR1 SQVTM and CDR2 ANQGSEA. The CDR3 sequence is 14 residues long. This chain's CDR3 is CSVESTYLNYGYTF. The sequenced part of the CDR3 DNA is TGCAGCGTTGAAAGTACTTATCTTAACTATGGC.

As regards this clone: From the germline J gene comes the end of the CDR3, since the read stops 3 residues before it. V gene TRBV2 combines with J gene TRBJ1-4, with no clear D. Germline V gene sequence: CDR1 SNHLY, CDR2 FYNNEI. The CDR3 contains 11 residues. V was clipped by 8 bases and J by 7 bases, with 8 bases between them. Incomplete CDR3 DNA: TGTGCCAGCCGACTTGGTGAAAAA. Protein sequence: CASRLGEK. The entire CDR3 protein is CASRLGEKLFF.

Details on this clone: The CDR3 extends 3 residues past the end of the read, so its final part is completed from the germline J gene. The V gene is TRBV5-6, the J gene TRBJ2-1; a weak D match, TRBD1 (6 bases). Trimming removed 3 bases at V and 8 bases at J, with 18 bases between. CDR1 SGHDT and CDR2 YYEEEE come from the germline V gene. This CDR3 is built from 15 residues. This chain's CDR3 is CASSWATGPTYEQFF. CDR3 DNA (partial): TGTGCCAGCAGCTGGGCGACAGGACCTACCTATGAG.

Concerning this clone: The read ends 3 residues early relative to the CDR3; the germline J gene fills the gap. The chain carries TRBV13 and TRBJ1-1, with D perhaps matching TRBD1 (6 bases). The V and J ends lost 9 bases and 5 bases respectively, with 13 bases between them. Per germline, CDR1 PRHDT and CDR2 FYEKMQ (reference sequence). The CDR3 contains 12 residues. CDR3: CASIGGGTEAFF. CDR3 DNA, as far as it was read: TGTGCCAGTATAGGGGGGGGGACTGAA.

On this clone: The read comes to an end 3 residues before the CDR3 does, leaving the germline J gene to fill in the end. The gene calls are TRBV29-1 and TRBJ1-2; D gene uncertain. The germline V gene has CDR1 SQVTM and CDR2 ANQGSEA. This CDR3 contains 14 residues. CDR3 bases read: TGCAGCGTTGGCCACGACCGGGGTGTTGGGGGC. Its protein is CSVGHDRGVGG. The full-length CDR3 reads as CSVGHDRGVGGYTF.

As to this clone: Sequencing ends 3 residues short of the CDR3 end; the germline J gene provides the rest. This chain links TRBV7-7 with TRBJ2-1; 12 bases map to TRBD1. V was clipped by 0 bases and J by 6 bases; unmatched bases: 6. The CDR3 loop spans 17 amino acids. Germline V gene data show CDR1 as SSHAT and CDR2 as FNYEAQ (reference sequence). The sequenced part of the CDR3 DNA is TGTGCCAGCAGCTTAGCTTTGGGACAGGGGGCCCGCAATGAG. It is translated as CASSLALGQGARNE. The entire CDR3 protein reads CASSLALGQGARNEQFF.

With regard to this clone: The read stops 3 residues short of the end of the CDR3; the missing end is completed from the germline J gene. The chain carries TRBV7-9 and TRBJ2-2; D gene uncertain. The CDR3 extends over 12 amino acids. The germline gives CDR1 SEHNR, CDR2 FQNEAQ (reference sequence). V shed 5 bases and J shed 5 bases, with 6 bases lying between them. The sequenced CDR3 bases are TGTGCCAGCAGCCCCGGGACCGGGGAG. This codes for CASSPGTGE. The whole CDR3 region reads CASSPGTGELFF.

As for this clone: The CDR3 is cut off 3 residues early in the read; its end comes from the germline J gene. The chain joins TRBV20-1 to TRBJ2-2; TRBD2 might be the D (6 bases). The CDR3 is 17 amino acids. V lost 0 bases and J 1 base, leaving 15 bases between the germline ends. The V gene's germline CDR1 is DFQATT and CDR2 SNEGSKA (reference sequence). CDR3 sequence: CSARDGSGDGNTGELFF. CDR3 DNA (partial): TGCAGTGCTAGAGATGGATCGGGGGATGGGAACACCGGGGAG.

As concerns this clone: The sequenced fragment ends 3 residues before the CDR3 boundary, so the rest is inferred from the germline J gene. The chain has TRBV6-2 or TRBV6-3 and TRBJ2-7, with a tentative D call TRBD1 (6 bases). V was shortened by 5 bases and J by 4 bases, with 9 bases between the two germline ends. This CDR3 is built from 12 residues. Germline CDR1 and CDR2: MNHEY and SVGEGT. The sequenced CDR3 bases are TGTGCCAGCAGTCCTACAGGGTACGAG. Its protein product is CASSPTGYE. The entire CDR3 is CASSPTGYEQYF.

Incomplete CDR3 DNA: TGTGCCAGCAGCTTAACAGGGGGATACACAGATACG. Translating it yields CASSLTGGYTDT. The entire CDR3 protein is CASSLTGGYTDTQYF. The chain couples TRBV13 to TRBJ2-3, with 8 bases identical to TRBD1. The read ends 3 residues shy of where the CDR3 ends; the end is completed using the germline J gene. The CDR3 consists of 15 residues. J lost 2 bases, V lost 2 bases, and 3 bases had no gene match. Germline V gene lookup returns CDR1 PRHDT and CDR2 FYEKMQ (reference sequence).

Partial CDR3 DNA: TGTGCCAGCTCAACCAACCAGGGGGCCGGCAATCAGCCC. Its protein is CASSTNQGAGNQP. The whole CDR3 is CASSTNQGAGNQPQHF. The chain joins TRBV18 to TRBJ1-5; TRBD1 matches 8 bases. Read sequence stops 3 residues before the CDR3 end, and the germline J gene provides the missing end. V shed 5 bases and J 2 bases; nucleotides not matched to a gene: 8. The CDR3 extends over 16 amino acids. Germline CDR1 and CDR2: KGHSH and LQKENI.

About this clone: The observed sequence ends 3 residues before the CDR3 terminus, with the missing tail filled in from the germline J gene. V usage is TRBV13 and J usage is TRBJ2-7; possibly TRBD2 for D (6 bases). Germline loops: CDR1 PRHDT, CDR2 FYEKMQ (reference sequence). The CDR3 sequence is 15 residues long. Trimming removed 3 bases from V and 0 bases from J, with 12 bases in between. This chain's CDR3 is CASSFGLASSYEQYF. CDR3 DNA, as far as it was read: TGTGCCAGCAGCTTCGGCCTAGCGAGCTCCTACGAG.

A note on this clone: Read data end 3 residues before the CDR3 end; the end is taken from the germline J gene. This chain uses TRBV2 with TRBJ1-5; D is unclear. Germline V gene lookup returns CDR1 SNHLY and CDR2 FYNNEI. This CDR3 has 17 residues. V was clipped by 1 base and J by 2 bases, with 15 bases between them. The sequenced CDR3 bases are TGTGCCAGCAGTGAAGAGTGGCGGAGTTCAGGCAATCAGCCC. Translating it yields CASSEEWRSSGNQP. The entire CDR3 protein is CASSEEWRSSGNQPQHF.